The rows below give T cell receptor beta chains drawn from one sample of a study of blood T cells in healthy people across ages. TCRdb ran MiXCR on the 5' RACE reads and lists one entry per CDR3 protein. The data contain roughly 700,000 distinct CDR3 sequences, less than 40% of them singletons. Source material: blood. The source of these receptors is a woman aged 80 or older in good health. The CDR3 runs from the conserved cysteine through the conserved F or W. The D gene is left open where the match is weak. The size of a clone is reported for some rows only, either as once, few or many, or as a class for expanded clones.

v_gene	abundance	j_gene	d_gene	CDR3nt	CDR3aa
TRBV3-1	.	TRBJ1-1	.	TGTGCCAGCAGCCCCCTTGCGGGTGCGAACACTGAAGCTTTCTTT	CASSPLAGANTEAFF
TRBV20-1	.	TRBJ2-3	.	TGCAGTGCTGTGACGGGTCTCAGCACAGATACGCAGTATTTT	CSAVTGLSTDTQYF
TRBV20-1	.	TRBJ2-3	TRBD2	TGCAGTGCTAGAGTTAGCGGGGTACTCACAGATACGCAGTATTTT	CSARVSGVLTDTQYF
TRBV5-1	.	TRBJ1-1	TRBD1	TGCGCCAGCAGCCTGGGCGACAGGGGGTTCGAAGGTTTCCTGAACACTGAAGCTTTCTTT	CASSLGDRGFEGFLNTEAFF
TRBV7-8	.	TRBJ2-3	TRBD1	TGTGCCGGCAGCCGCGGGACAGGCTGGGCTGATACCCAGTATTTT	CAGSRGTGWADTQYF
TRBV5-1	.	TRBJ1-4	.	TGCGCCAGCAGCTCCGCAGACATGGGGGAAAAACTGTTTTTT	CASSSADMGEKLFF
TRBV6-2/TRBV6-3	.	TRBJ2-1	.	TGTGCCAGCAGGGACGGCAGGAGGGATACCTTTGAGCAGTTCTTC	CASRDGRRDTFEQFF
TRBV11-2	.	TRBJ2-1	TRBD1	TGTGCCAGCAGCAAAACAGGGGGCAAAAATAAGCAGTTCTTC	CASSKTGGKNKQFF
TRBV7-2	many	TRBJ2-7	.	TGTGCCAGCAGCTTATCTGGGCCTAGCTCCTACGAGCAGTACTTC	CASSLSGPSSYEQYF
TRBV7-3	many	TRBJ2-1	.	TGTGCCAGCAGCTTAAGTGAGGGGATGGGTTACTTGTTCTTC	CASSLSEGMGYLFF
TRBV20-1	.	TRBJ1-3	.	TGCAGTGCTAGACGGACCCCGAGGGGCTCTGGAAACACCATATATTTT	CSARRTPRGSGNTIYF
TRBV5-1	.	TRBJ2-1	.	TGCGCCAGCAGCTTGGTAGCGGAACCCTTCGATGAGCAGTTCTTC	CASSLVAEPFDEQFF
TRBV10-3	few	TRBJ1-5	TRBD1	TGTGCCACCGATACCGGGACAGGGGGGGGACCCCAGCATTTT	CATDTGTGGGPQHF
TRBV12-3/TRBV12-4	once	TRBJ1-1	TRBD1	TGTGCCAGCAGTCCAGGACAGGGCCGCACTGAAGCTTGCTTT	CASSPGQGRTEACF
TRBV6-2/TRBV6-3	few	TRBJ1-4	.	TGTGCCAGCAGTACGAGGGCAGATACTTCAACTAATGAAAAACTGTTTTTT	CASSTRADTSTNEKLFF
TRBV7-9	many	TRBJ1-1	.	TGTGCCAGCAGCTTAGTAGTCGCTTTCTTT	CASSLVVAFF
TRBV10-3	.	TRBJ2-5	.	TGTGCCATCAGTGAATCCCCGGCCGGAGAGACCCAGTACTTC	CAISESPAGETQYF
TRBV28	many	TRBJ2-1	TRBD2	TGTGCCAGCAGTCGGATAGCGGGGGGGGGAAAGAATGAGCAGTTCTTC	CASSRIAGGGKNEQFF
TRBV9	many	TRBJ1-2	.	TGTGCCAGCAGCGGCAGGGATGCTAACTATGGCTACACCTTC	CASSGRDANYGYTF
TRBV12-3/TRBV12-4	many	TRBJ2-7	TRBD2	TGTGCCAGCAGTTTTGGCCGACGGGGGGACGAGCAGTACTTC	CASSFGRRGDEQYF
TRBV20-1	.	TRBJ1-2	.	TGCAGTGCTAGAGGCGCGGACTATGGCTACACCTTC	CSARGADYGYTF
TRBV7-2	few	TRBJ2-2	TRBD1	TGTGCCAGCAGCCCAGAGGGGCAGGGGGCGCAGCACGGGGAGCTGTTTTTT	CASSPEGQGAQHGELFF
TRBV5-1	many	TRBJ2-5	.	TGCGCCAGCAGCTTGGACTTCCTGATTGGGGAGACCCAGTACTTC	CASSLDFLIGETQYF
TRBV5-5	many	TRBJ2-1	TRBD2	TGTGCCAGCAGCTTGGCTAGCGGATCCTACAATGAGCAGTTCTTC	CASSLASGSYNEQFF
TRBV10-3	.	TRBJ2-1	TRBD2	TGTGCCATCAGTGAGATCGGGACTAGGAGAGAGCAGTTCTTC	CAISEIGTRREQFF
TRBV6-2/TRBV6-3	many	TRBJ2-5	.	TGTGCCAGCAGTTACTCTGGGGGGCGTGAGTACTTC	CASSYSGGREYF
TRBV20-1	.	TRBJ1-1	.	TGCAGTGCTAGAGATCTGGGGAACACTGAAGCTTTCTTT	CSARDLGNTEAFF
TRBV7-6	many	TRBJ2-7	.	TGTGCCAGCAGCCCGGGCGCCAGGGACCCTCTCAACTCCTACGAGCAGTACTTC	CASSPGARDPLNSYEQYF
TRBV18	.	TRBJ2-6	.	TGTGCCAGCTCACCGGAGGTCTCTGGGGCCAACGTCCTGACTTTC	CASSPEVSGANVLTF
TRBV3-1	.	TRBJ2-6	.	TGTGCCAGCAGCCAAACGGACTCTGGGGCCAACGTCCGGACTTTC	CASSQTDSGANVRTF